The clone carrying this T cell receptor (beta chain) was seen only a few times. TCRdb processed the RACE reads anew with MiXCR; each CDR3 protein has one entry. The data hold more than 300,000 distinct CDR3 sequences, with about 5.4% observed a single time. The source of the sample is a study of human T cells and chemical hapten exposure. Study as a whole: TCR yields per sample varied mostly from small pooled library volume differences.

The CDR3 length is 16 residues. Germline values: CDR1 DFQATT, CDR2 SNEGSKA (reference sequence). The ends lost 5 bases at V and 0 bases at J; junction bases unmatched: 11. Time point noted: pre-sensitization, week 0. The treatment was: therapeutic diphenylcyclopropenone sensitization with weekly scalp DPC. The source material was whole blood, sampled in connection with sensitization to the hapten diphenylcyclopropenone (DPC). The V and J genes are TRBV20-1 and TRBJ2-3; 7 nucleotides match TRBD2. The sequence derives from a woman in her late teens or twenties with alopecia areata. Some clones in this sample may be carry-over from other donors' samples. The CDR3 bases are TGCAGTGCTCCGCCCGCCTGGCGGGGGAGCACAGATACGCAGTATTTT. Translated, it gives CSAPPAWRGSTDTQYF.